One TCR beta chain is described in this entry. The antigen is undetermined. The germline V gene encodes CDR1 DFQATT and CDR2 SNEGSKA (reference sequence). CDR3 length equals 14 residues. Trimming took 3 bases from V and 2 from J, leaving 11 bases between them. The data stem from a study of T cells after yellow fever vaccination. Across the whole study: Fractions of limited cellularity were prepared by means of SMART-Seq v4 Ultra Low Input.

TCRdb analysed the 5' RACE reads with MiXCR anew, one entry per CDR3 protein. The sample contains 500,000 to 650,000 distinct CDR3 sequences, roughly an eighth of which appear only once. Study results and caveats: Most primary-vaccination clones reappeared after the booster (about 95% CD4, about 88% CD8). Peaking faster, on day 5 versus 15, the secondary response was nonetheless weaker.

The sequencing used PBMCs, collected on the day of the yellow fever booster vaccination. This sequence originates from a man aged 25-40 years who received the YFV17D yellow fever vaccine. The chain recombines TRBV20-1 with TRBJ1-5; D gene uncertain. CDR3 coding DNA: TGCAGTGCTAGCGCTGCGACGGGCAATCAGCCCCAGCATTTT. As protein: CSASAATGNQPQHF.